This T cell receptor (beta chain) was sequenced in a study of blood T cell repertoires in COVID-19. Turning to the study itself: Whether acute or convalescent, the COVID-19 samples came from the United States, Italy and Spain.

The germline gives CDR1 ENHRY, CDR2 SYGVKD. This CDR3 has 13 residues. V lost 10 bases to trimming and J lost 8 bases; unmatched junction nucleotides: 9. In the authors' methods: The authors estimated nucleated cell counts from reference gene primer amplification. The assay was immunoSEQ multiplex PCR, and TCRdb's table has in-frame clones only and misses some. The V and J calls and clone size were taken over from that table, and D and trimming were inferred from the DNA. Here the sample spans 150,000 to 200,000 clones, about nine tenths being singletons. The chain combines TRBV10-3 with TRBJ1-1, with 11 bases identical to TRBD1. The sample comprised peripheral blood. The TCR sequence derives from a woman in her sixties or seventies with acute or convalescent COVID-19. The CDR3 nucleotides are TGTGCCACCAAACCCGGGACAGGGGGGGAAGCTTTCTTT. It encodes CATKPGTGGEAFF.